This entry is about one TCR beta chain. In germline, CDR1 is SNHLY, CDR2 FYNNEI. The CDR3 extends over 14 amino acids. Trimming left V 6 bases short and J 1 base short, with 12 bases between. Method: immunoSEQ multiplex PCR; TCRdb's copy keeps in-frame clones and lacks some. The data show fewer than 200,000 clones, with 90% to 95% seen just once and 12% to 15% held by the top ten. This entry belongs to a study of control samples from healthy donors and cancer patients. The sample was PBMCs. This clonotype was obtained from a man aged 55 to 70 with colorectal cancer. The chain combines TRBV2 with TRBJ1-1; D not resolved. CDR3: CASREPIPNTEAFF. CDR3 sequence (DNA): TGTGCCAGCAGGGAACCAATTCCGAACACTGAAGCTTTCTTT.